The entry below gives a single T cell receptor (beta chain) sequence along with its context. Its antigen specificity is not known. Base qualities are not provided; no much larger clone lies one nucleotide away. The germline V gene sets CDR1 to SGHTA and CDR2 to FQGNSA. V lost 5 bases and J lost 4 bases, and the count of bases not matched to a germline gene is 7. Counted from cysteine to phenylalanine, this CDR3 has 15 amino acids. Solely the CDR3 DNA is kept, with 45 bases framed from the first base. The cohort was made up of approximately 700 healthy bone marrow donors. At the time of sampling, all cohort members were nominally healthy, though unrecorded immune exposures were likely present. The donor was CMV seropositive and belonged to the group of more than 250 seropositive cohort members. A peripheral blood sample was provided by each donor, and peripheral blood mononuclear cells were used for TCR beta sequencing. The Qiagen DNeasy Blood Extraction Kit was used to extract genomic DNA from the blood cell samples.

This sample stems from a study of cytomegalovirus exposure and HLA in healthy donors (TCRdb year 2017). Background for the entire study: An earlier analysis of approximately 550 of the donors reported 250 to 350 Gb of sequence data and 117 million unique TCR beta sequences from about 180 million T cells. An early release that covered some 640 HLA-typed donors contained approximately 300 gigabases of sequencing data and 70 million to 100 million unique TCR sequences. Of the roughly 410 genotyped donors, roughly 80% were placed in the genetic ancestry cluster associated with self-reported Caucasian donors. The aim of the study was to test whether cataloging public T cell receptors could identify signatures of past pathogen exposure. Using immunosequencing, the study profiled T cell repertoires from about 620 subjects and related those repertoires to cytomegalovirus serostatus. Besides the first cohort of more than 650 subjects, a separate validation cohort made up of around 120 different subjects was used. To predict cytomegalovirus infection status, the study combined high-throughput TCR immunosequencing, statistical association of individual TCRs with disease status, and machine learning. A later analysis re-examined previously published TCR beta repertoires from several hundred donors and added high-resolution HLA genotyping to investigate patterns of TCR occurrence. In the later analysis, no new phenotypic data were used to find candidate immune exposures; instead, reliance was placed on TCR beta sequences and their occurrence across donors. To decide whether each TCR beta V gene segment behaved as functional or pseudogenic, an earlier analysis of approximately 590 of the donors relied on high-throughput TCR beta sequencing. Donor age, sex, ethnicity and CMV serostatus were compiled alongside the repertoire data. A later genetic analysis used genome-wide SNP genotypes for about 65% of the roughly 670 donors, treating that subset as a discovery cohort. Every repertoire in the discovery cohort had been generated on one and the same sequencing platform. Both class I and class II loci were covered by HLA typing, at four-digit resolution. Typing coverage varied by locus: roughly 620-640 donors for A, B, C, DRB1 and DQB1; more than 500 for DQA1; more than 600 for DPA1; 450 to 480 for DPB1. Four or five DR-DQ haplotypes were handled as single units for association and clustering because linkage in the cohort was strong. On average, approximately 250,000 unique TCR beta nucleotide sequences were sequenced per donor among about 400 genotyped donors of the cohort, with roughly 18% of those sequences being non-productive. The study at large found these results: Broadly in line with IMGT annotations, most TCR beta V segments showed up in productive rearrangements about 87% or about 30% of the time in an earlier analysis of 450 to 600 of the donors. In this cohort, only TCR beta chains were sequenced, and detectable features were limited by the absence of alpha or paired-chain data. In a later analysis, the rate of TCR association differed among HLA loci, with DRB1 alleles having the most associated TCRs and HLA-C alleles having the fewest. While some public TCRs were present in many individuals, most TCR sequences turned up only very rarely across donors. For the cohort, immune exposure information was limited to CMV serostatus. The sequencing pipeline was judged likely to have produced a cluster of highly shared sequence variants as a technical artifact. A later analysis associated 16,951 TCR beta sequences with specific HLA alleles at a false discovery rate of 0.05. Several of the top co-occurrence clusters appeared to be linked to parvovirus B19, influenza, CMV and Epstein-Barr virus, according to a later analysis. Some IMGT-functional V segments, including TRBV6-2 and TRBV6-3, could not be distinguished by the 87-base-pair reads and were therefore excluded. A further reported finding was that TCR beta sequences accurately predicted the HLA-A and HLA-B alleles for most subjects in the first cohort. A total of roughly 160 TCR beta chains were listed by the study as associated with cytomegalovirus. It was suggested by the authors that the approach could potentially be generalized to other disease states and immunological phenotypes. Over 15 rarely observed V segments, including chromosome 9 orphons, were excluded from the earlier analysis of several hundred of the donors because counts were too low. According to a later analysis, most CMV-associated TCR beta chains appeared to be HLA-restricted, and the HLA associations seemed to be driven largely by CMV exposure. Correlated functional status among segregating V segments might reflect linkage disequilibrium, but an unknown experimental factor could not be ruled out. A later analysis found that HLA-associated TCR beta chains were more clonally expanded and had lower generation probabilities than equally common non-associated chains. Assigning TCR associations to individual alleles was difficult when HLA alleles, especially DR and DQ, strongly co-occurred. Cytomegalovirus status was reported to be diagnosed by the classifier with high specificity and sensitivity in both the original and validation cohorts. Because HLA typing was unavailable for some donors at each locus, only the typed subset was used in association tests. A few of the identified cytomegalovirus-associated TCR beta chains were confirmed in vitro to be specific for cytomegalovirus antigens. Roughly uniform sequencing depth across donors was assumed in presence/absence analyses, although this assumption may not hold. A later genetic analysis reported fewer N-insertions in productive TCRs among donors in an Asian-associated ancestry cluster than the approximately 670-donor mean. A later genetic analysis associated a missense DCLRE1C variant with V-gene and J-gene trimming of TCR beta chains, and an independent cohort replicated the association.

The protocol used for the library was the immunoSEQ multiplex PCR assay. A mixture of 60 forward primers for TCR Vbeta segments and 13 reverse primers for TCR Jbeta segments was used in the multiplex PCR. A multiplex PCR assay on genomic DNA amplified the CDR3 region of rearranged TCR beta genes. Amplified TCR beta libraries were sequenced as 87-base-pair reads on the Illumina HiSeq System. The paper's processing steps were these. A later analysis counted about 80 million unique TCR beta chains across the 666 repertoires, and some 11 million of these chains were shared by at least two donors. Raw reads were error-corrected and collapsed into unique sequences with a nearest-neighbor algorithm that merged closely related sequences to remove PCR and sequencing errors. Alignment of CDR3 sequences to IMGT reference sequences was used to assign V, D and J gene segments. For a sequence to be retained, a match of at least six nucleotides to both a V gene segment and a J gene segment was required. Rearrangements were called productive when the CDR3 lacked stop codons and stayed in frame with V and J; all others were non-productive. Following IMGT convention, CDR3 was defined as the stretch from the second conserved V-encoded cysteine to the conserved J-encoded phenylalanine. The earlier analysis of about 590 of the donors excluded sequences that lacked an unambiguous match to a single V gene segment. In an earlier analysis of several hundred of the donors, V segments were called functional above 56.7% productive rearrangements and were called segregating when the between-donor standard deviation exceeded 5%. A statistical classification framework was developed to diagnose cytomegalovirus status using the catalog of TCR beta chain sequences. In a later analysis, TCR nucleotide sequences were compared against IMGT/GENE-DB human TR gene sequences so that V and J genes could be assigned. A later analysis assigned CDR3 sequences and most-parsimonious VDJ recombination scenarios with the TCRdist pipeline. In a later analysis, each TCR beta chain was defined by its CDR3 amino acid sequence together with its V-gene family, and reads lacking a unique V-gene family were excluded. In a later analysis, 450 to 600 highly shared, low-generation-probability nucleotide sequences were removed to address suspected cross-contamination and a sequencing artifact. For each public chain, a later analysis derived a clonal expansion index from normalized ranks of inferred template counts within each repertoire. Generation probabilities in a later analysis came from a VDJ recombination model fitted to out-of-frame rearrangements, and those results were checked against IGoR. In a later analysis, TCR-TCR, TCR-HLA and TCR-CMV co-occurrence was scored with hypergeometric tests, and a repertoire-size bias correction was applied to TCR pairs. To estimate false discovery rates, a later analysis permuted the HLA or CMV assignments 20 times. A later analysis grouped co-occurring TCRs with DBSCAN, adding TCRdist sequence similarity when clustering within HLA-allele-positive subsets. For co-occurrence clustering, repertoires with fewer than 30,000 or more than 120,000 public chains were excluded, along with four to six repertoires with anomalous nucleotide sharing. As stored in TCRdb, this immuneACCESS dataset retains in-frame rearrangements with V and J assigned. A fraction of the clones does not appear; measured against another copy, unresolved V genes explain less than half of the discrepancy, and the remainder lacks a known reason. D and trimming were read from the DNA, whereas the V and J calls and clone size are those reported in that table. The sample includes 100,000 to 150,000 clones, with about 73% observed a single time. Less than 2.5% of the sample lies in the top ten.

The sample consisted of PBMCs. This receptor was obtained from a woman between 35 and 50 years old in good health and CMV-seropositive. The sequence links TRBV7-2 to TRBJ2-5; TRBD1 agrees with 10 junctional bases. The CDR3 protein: CASSPGTGVGETQYF. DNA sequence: TGTGCCAGCAGCCCGGGGACAGGGGTTGGAGAGACCCAGTACTTC.